One and the same sample provided the 16 T cell receptor beta chains below, sequenced in a study of T cells in Graves' hyperthyroidism and ophthalmopathy. Amplification yielded TCR beta CDR3 regions, with RNA transcripts as the source. Primed by the HTBI set, a first-round RT-PCR was run on the TCR CDR3. MiXCR, run by TCRdb on the multiplex PCR reads, gives a single entry per CDR3 protein. The profile shows about 400,000 distinct CDR3 sequences, about 15% of them singletons. The material sequenced was blood. These receptors all come from a woman aged 25-40 years with Graves' hyperthyroidism.

The sample holds many counts of this clonotype. The V gene is TRBV18, the J gene TRBJ1-4; D remains unclear. The CDR3 consists of 12 residues. V was cut by 5 bases and J by 7 bases, with 8 bases left in between. From germline, CDR1 is KGHSH and CDR2 LQKENI. Here the CDR3 reads CASSERSEKLFF. Written as DNA, the CDR3 is TGTGCCAGCTCAGAGAGATCTGAAAAACTGTTTTTT.

The CDR3 reads CASSKDENTEAFF. For the CDR3, the DNA is TGCGCCAGCAGCAAGGATGAGAACACTGAAGCTTTCTTT. The chain carries TRBV5-1 and TRBJ1-1; D is unresolved. V was clipped by 4 bases and J by 1 base, with 8 bases between them. In germline, CDR1 is SGHRS, CDR2 YFSETQ. This CDR3 is built from 13 residues. Supplemented by reference TRBV5-1 and TRBJ1-1, the full variable domain reads KAGVTQTPRYLIKTRGQQVTLSCSPISGHRSVSWYQQTPGQGLQFLFEYFSETQRNKGNFPGRFSGRQFSNSRSEMNVSTLELGDSALYLCASSKDENTEAFFGQGTRLTVV.

This clonotype was detected once. The CDR3 here is CASSFGLAEETQYF. As DNA, the CDR3 is TGTGCCAGCTCCTTCGGACTAGCGGAAGAGACCCAGTACTTC. This sequence joins TRBV2 and TRBJ2-5; 10 bases map to TRBD2. The CDR3 extends over 14 amino acids. J gave up 3 bases and V 8 bases, and 6 bases lay outside the gene matches. Germline V CDR1 and CDR2: SNHLY, FYNNEI. Variable domain in full (rest from reference TRBV2 and TRBJ2-5): EPEVTQTPSHQVTQMGQEVILRCVPISNHLYFYWYRQILGQKVEFLVSFYNNEISEKSEIFDDQFSVERPDGSNFTLKIRSTKLEDSAMYFCASSFGLAEETQYFGPGTRLLVL.

Only a few counts were recorded for this clonotype. The chain recombines TRBV28 with TRBJ2-7, with D possibly matching TRBD2 (5 bases). This CDR3 contains 14 residues. Per germline, CDR1 MDHEN and CDR2 SYDVKM. Trimming stripped 3 bases from V and 3 bases from J, with 12 bases between. The CDR3 region has the DNA TGTGCCAGCAGTTTTCCGCGACTACACTACGAGCAGTACTTC. It codes for CASSFPRLHYEQYF. Full variable domain (missing parts from reference TRBV28 and TRBJ2-7): DVKVTQSSRYLVKRTGEKVFLECVQDMDHENMFWYRQDPGLGLRLIYFSYDVKMKEKGDIPEGYSVSREKKERFSLILESASTNQTSMYLCASSFPRLHYEQYFGPGTRLTVT.

This clonotype was counted at least ten times. The chain joins TRBV5-1 to TRBJ2-3, with 14 bases lining up with TRBD2. This CDR3 comprises 16 residues. Germline CDR1 SGHRS, CDR2 YFSETQ. V was clipped by 5 bases and J by 5 bases; unmatched bases: 7. The CDR3 spells CASRSGLAGAQDTQYF. The CDR3, as DNA: TGCGCCAGCAGATCGGGACTAGCGGGAGCCCAAGATACGCAGTATTTT. Variable domain in full (rest from reference TRBV5-1 and TRBJ2-3): KAGVTQTPRYLIKTRGQQVTLSCSPISGHRSVSWYQQTPGQGLQFLFEYFSETQRNKGNFPGRFSGRQFSNSRSEMNVSTLELGDSALYLCASRSGLAGAQDTQYFGPGTRLTVL.

This clonotype has at least ten counts. The rearrangement joins TRBV10-3 to TRBJ2-1; D remains unclear. The V end was cut by 10 bases, the J end by 6 bases, with 10 bases between. The CDR3 length is 11 residues. Germline CDR1 reads ENHRY; CDR2 reads SYGVKD. CDR3 loop: CATSLGNEQFF. CDR3 DNA: TGTGCCACCTCCCTAGGCAATGAGCAGTTCTTC.

At least ten counts were recorded for this clonotype. The chain uses TRBV5-1 and TRBJ1-2, with 7 bases lining up with TRBD1. The CDR3 has 15 residues. Germline V gene sequence: CDR1 SGHRS, CDR2 YFSETQ. After removal of 3 bases from V and 2 bases from J, the junction contained 7 bases not matched to a gene. The CDR3 sequence: CASSSWTGGNYGYTF. The CDR3 region has the DNA TGCGCCAGCAGCTCCTGGACAGGCGGGAACTATGGCTACACCTTC.

This clonotype was seen more than once but under ten times. V usage is TRBV7-2 and J usage is TRBJ2-5, with D possibly matching TRBD2 (6 bases). The germline CDR1 and CDR2 sequences are SGHTA and FQGNSA. The CDR3 length is 13 residues. Trimming stripped 7 bases from V and 9 bases from J, with 18 bases between. This CDR3 reads CASTPRREGAQYF. For the CDR3, the DNA is TGTGCCAGCACCCCTCGGAGGGAAGGGGCCCAGTACTTC.

The chain links TRBV24-1 to TRBJ2-3; D gene uncertain. V lost 7 bases to trimming and J lost 4 bases, with 11 bases between them. Germline V CDR1 and CDR2: KGHDR, SFDVKD. This CDR3 has 13 amino acids. The CDR3 coding sequence is TGTGCCACCAGCGAGCCCCTTTCAGATACGCAGTATTTT. It translates to CATSEPLSDTQYF.

The chain carries TRBV28 and TRBJ1-2; D is unclear. CDR3 length: 13 amino acids. V lost 3 bases and J lost 0, with 5 bases in between. CDR1 is MDHEN and CDR2 is SYDVKM in the germline V gene. The CDR3 nucleotides read TGTGCCAGCAGTTTTAAAGCTAACTATGGCTACACCTTC. Protein sequence: CASSFKANYGYTF.

This clonotype has a count of ten or more. V is TRBV5-1 and J is TRBJ2-3; weak D call: TRBD1 (5 bases). V shed 0 bases and J shed 4 bases, with 9 bases lying between them. Germline values: CDR1 SGHRS, CDR2 YFSETQ. The CDR3 has 14 amino acids. In DNA form, the CDR3 reads TGCGCCAGCAGCTTGGCGTCAGGGTCAGATACGCAGTATTTT. Its protein is CASSLASGSDTQYF.

This clonotype has just a few counts. The chain carries TRBV27 and TRBJ2-2; 9 bases agree with TRBD1. The germline gives CDR1 MNHEY, CDR2 SMNVEV (reference sequence). V shed 6 bases, J shed 1 base, and the junction held 9 bases outside the gene matches. CDR3 size: 17 residues. CDR3 sequence (DNA): TGTGCCAGCAGGCCCGTGGGACAGGGTGGGAACACCGGGGAGCTGTTTTTT. Translated, it gives CASRPVGQGGNTGELFF.

There are a few counts of this clonotype. J is TRBJ1-4 and V is TRBV18; 10 bases are shared with TRBD1. The germline V gene has CDR1 KGHSH and CDR2 LQKENI. The CDR3 is made up of 19 amino acids. After removal of 4 bases from V and 1 base from J, the junction contained 12 bases not matched to a gene. CDR3 DNA: TGTGCCAGCTCACAGACCGGGACAGGGGATGGTGTAACTAATGAAAAACTGTTTTTT. Translation gives CASSQTGTGDGVTNEKLFF.

This clonotype showed up many times. The chain is built from TRBV5-1 and TRBJ2-2; TRBD1 matches 10 bases. CDR1 is SGHRS and CDR2 is YFSETQ in the germline V gene. Germline trimming cut 4 bases from V and 4 bases from J; bases unmatched to any gene: 7. This CDR3 has 16 residues. The CDR3, as DNA: TGCGCCAGCAGCGATGACAGGGGGCGGACCACCGGGGAGCTGTTTTTT. Encoded protein: CASSDDRGRTTGELFF.

This clonotype appeared a few times. One end of the junction varies from germline; a read error may be responsible. The chain links TRBV5-1 to TRBJ1-4; TRBD1 aligns across 10 bases. The germline CDR1 and CDR2 sequences are SGHRS and YFSETQ. CDR3 length: 14 amino acids. Here the CDR3 reads CASSLGQGGEKLFF. The CDR3 DNA follows: TGTGCCAGCAGCCTTGGACAGGGGGGGGAAAAACTGTTTTTT.

This clonotype was found many times. The chain links TRBV5-1 to TRBJ2-3; 16 bases are a match to TRBD2. Germline V gives CDR1 SGHRS, CDR2 YFSETQ. The trim removed 4 bases at V and 6 bases at J, leaving 5 bases unmatched. The CDR3 is made up of 16 amino acids. The CDR3 loop is CASSGGLAGGPDTQYF. The DNA for the CDR3 is TGCGCCAGCAGCGGGGGACTAGCGGGAGGGCCGGATACGCAGTATTTT.